The 24 T cell receptor beta chains below all came from one sample that was sequenced in a study of CD4+ T cells in melanoma. The protocol was immunoSEQ multiplex PCR, while the TCRdb copy is restricted to in-frame clones and leaves out a portion. Among 12,000 to 15,000 clones, approximately 71% were seen once, and the ten largest hold about a sixth. Material: cells from a culture (not recorded whether cultured in vitro). These receptors were collected from a human donor with melanoma.

The chain uses TRBV2 and TRBJ2-2, with 12 positions matching TRBD2. CDR3 length equals 16 residues. CDR1 and CDR2 from the germline V gene are SNHLY and FYNNEI. Trimming removed 7 bases from V and 2 bases from J; junction bases left unmatched: 5. CDR3 region: CASNQLAGGNTGELFF. The CDR3 nucleotides are TGTGCCAGCAACCAACTAGCGGGGGGTAACACCGGGGAGCTGTTTTTT.

Only one count was recorded for this clone. An end of the junction differs from the germline gene, which may be a read error. The chain uses TRBV7-7 and TRBJ2-2; no definite D call. Germline V gene data show CDR1 as SSHAT and CDR2 as FNYEAQ (reference sequence). CDR3 length: 15 amino acids. The CDR3 reads CASSSVGYGTGELFF. The CDR3 DNA follows: TGTGCTAGCAGCTCTGTGGGATACGGCACCGGGGAGCTGTTTTTT. Drawing the rest from reference TRBV7-7 and TRBJ2-2, the complete variable domain is GAGVSQSPRYKVTKRGQDVTLRCDPISSHATLYWYQQALGQGPEFLTYFNYEAQPDKSGLPSDRFSAERPEGSISTLTIQRTEQRDSAMYRCASSSVGYGTGELFFGEGSRLTVL.

This sequence joins TRBV10-1 and TRBJ2-7; a possible D gene is TRBD2 (6 bases). The V gene lost 2 bases and the J gene lost 2 bases, with 10 bases spanning the gap. There are 14 residues in the CDR3. The V gene's germline CDR1 is WNHNN and CDR2 SYGVQD (reference sequence). The CDR3 sequence: CASSESSGPYEQYF. The CDR3 DNA reads TGCGCCAGCAGTGAGAGTAGCGGCCCCTACGAGCAGTACTTC.

The chain uses TRBV5-1 and TRBJ2-5; 13 nucleotides line up with TRBD2. CDR3 size: 17 residues. Per germline, CDR1 SGHRS and CDR2 YFSETQ. Trimming cost V 2 bases and J 6 bases; bases outside gene matches: 10. The CDR3 nucleotides are TGCGCCAGCAGCTTCTCCGGGACTAGCGGGGTCAAAAAGACCCAGTACTTC. It codes for CASSFSGTSGVKKTQYF.

J is TRBJ1-2 and V is TRBV9; 10 bases map to TRBD1. Per germline, CDR1 SGDLS and CDR2 YYNGEE. The CDR3 is 16 amino acids. Trimming at V came to 0 bases and at J to 4 bases, leaving 6 bases not matched to a gene. The CDR3 nucleotides are TGTGCCAGCAGCGTAGGCTGGGGACAGGGGACCTATGGCTACACCTTC. Its protein product is CASSVGWGQGTYGYTF.

V and J are TRBV19 and TRBJ1-2; D is perhaps TRBD1 (5 bases). CDR1 is LNHDA, CDR2 SQIVND, per germline (reference sequence). The V end was cut by 6 bases, the J end by 7 bases, with 15 bases between. This CDR3 region has 13 residues. The CDR3 region is CASSPRGIGGYTF. The DNA of the CDR3 is TGTGCCAGTAGCCCACGGGGCATCGGTGGCTACACCTTC. The full variable domain, its missing parts supplied by reference TRBV19 and TRBJ1-2, is DGGITQSPKYLFRKEGQNVTLSCEQNLNHDAMYWYRQDPGQGLRLIYYSQIVNDFQKGDIAEGYSVSREKKESFPLTVTSAQKNPTAFYLCASSPRGIGGYTFGSGTRLTVV.

This chain links TRBV4-1 with TRBJ1-5; a possible D gene is TRBD1 (5 bases). V was shortened by 0 bases and J by 2 bases, with 8 bases between the two germline ends. The CDR3 runs 15 residues. Germline V CDR1 and CDR2: MGHRA, YSYEKL. The CDR3 spells CASSQDTGGNQPQHF. The DNA of the CDR3 is TGCGCCAGCAGCCAAGATACGGGGGGCAATCAGCCCCAGCATTTT.

V gene TRBV4-2 combines with J gene TRBJ2-5, with 11 bases aligning to TRBD2. CDR1 and CDR2 from the germline V gene are LGHNA and YNFKEQ. CDR3 size: 16 residues. With 1 base clipped from V and 2 bases from J, the junction kept 3 bases outside the gene matches. The CDR3 coding sequence is TGTGCCAGCAGCCAAGCAGGGACTAGCGGACAAGAGACCCAGTACTTC. This encodes CASSQAGTSGQETQYF.

This clone appeared a few times. V gene TRBV6-5 combines with J gene TRBJ2-6; 7 bases match TRBD1. V gave up 6 bases and J gave up 13 bases; unmatched junction bases: 15. This CDR3 is built from 15 residues. CDR1 is MNHEY, CDR2 SVGAGI, per germline. The CDR3 DNA sequence: TGTGCCAGCAGGGCCGTGGGACAGAATAGCCCGGTCCTGACTTTC. Its translation: CASRAVGQNSPVLTF.

This sequence joins TRBV6-6 and TRBJ2-2; D is undetermined. The length of the CDR3 is 15 residues. Germline CDR1 is MNHNY and CDR2 is SVGAGI (reference sequence). Trimming removed 6 bases at V and 6 bases at J, with 17 bases between. The CDR3 loop is CASSYDNGLSGELFF. The CDR3 DNA sequence: TGTGCCAGCAGCTACGACAACGGGTTGTCCGGGGAGCTGTTTTTT.

The chain couples TRBV27 to TRBJ1-2; D is undetermined. V lost 0 bases to trimming and J lost 4 bases, with 15 bases between them. This CDR3 spans 16 amino acids. The germline gives CDR1 MNHEY, CDR2 SMNVEV (reference sequence). The CDR3 spells CASSLSSRHPRYGYTF. In DNA form, the CDR3 reads TGTGCCAGCAGTTTATCGAGCAGGCATCCCCGCTATGGCTACACCTTC.

This chain uses TRBV4-2 with TRBJ1-4; possibly TRBD1 for D (5 bases). CDR1 and CDR2 from the germline V gene are LGHNA and YNFKEQ. The CDR3 has 14 residues. With 1 base removed from V and 7 bases from J, the gap between germline ends came to 10 bases. CDR3 region: CASSQGVGGEKLFF. For the CDR3, the DNA is TGTGCCAGCAGCCAAGGGGTGGGGGGTGAAAAACTGTTTTTT.

The CDR3, as DNA: TGTGCCAGCAGCTTTCGCCCGGGGCGGTCAGTGCAGGGGGCCAACGTCCTGACTTTC. Its protein product is CASSFRPGRSVQGANVLTF. V gene TRBV5-6 combines with J gene TRBJ2-6; D is perhaps TRBD1 or TRBD2 (5 bases each). Germline V gene sequence: CDR1 SGHDT, CDR2 YYEEEE. With 2 bases removed from V and 4 bases from J, the gap between germline ends came to 22 bases. The CDR3 is 19 amino acids.

This sequence joins TRBV7-9 and TRBJ2-7; the match to TRBD2 covers 7 bases. Germline trimming cut 4 bases from V and 0 bases from J; bases unmatched to any gene: 9. Germline V gene data show CDR1 as SEHNR and CDR2 as FQNEAQ (reference sequence). The CDR3 runs 16 residues. The CDR3 nucleotides are TGTGCCAGCAGCTCATACGGCCGGGACTACTCCTACGAGCAGTACTTC. Amino acids: CASSSYGRDYSYEQYF.

The gene calls are TRBV5-1 and TRBJ1-5; possible D gene TRBD1, 5 bases. V was pared by 2 bases and J by 4 bases, with 13 bases between. Germline assignment: CDR1 SGHRS and CDR2 YFSETQ. This CDR3 has 15 residues. CDR3 sequence (DNA): TGCGCCAGCAGCTTTACCGGACACTCGAATCAGCCCCAGCATTTT. Encoded protein: CASSFTGHSNQPQHF.

The rearrangement joins TRBV4-2 to TRBJ2-7, with 7 bases that match TRBD1. This CDR3 has 15 residues. V lost 1 base and J lost 0; bases outside the gene matches: 3. The germline V gene has CDR1 LGHNA and CDR2 YNFKEQ. The CDR3 nucleotides are TGTGCCAGCAGCCAAGCCGACAGGGACTCCTACGAGCAGTACTTC. Translating it yields CASSQADRDSYEQYF.

The V and J genes are TRBV18 and TRBJ2-1, with a tentative D call TRBD2 (5 bases). V was clipped by 1 base and J by 4 bases, with 11 bases between them. The germline V gene encodes CDR1 KGHSH and CDR2 LQKENI. This CDR3 is built from 15 residues. CDR3 protein: CASSPRRGEYNEQFF. CDR3 nucleotides: TGTGCCAGCTCACCACGACGGGGAGAGTACAATGAGCAGTTCTTC.

The genes are TRBV7-3 and TRBJ2-1; 7 bases line up with TRBD1. V gave up 5 bases and J gave up 3 bases; unmatched junction bases: 10. Germline CDR1 is SGHTA and CDR2 is FQGTGA. This CDR3 region has 16 residues. Here the CDR3 reads CASSPQQGLGYNEQFF. In DNA, the CDR3 is TGTGCCAGCAGCCCCCAACAGGGGCTGGGCTACAATGAGCAGTTCTTC.

The chain combines TRBV12-5 with TRBJ1-4; no clear D gene. The V end lost 3 bases, the J end lost 10 bases, and 9 bases lay between the germline ends. The CDR3 sequence is 12 residues long. Germline CDR1 LGHNT, CDR2 FRNRAP. The CDR3 DNA sequence: TGTGCTAGTGGTTTCCCCCGCGGAAAACTGTTTTTT. Translation: CASGFPRGKLFF.

J is TRBJ1-1 and V is TRBV6-5, with no clear D. Trimming took off 6 bases at V and 4 bases at J, with 12 bases between the two ends. There are 13 residues in the CDR3. Germline V gene lookup returns CDR1 MNHEY and CDR2 SVGAGI. The CDR3 protein is CASSNDRGTEAFF. The CDR3 DNA reads as TGTGCCAGCAGCAATGATCGGGGCACTGAAGCTTTCTTT.

CDR3 nucleotides: TGTGCCAGCAGCTTCAGGGGACAGGGAACTGAAGCTTTCTTT. Amino acid sequence: CASSFRGQGTEAFF. The rearrangement uses TRBV13 and TRBJ1-1; 9 nucleotides align to TRBD1. J lost 5 bases, V lost 3 bases, and 4 bases had no gene match. The CDR3 spans 14 residues. Germline-derived CDR1 and CDR2 are PRHDT and FYEKMQ (reference sequence).

This chain links TRBV23-1 with TRBJ2-1; no clear D. TRBV23-1 is marked as an open reading frame, function uncertain. The CDR3 loop spans 18 amino acids. The V end lost 0 bases, the J end lost 4 bases, and 19 bases lay between the germline ends. CDR3: CASSQSDGRQSQYNEQFF. CDR3 nucleotides: TGCGCCAGCAGTCAATCGGACGGACGTCAAAGCCAATACAATGAGCAGTTCTTC.

This chain links TRBV5-1 with TRBJ1-2; no clear D. This CDR3 is 15 amino acids long. Germline V CDR1 and CDR2: SGHRS, YFSETQ. V dropped 4 bases and J dropped 4 bases, with 17 bases sitting between them. CDR3 DNA sequence: TGCGCCAGCAGCAAATCCGTCCAATCCTTCTATGGCTACACCTTC. It is translated as CASSKSVQSFYGYTF.

This chain connects TRBV2 to TRBJ1-4; 9 bases match TRBD1. In germline, CDR1 is SNHLY, CDR2 FYNNEI. This CDR3 spans 13 amino acids. V shed 6 bases, J shed 4 bases, and the junction held 0 bases outside the gene matches. The CDR3 nucleotides are TGTGCCAGCAGGGACAGGGGTAATGAAAAACTGTTTTTT. Protein product: CASRDRGNEKLFF.